Listed below are T cell receptor beta chains from one sample, sequenced in a study of tumor-infiltrating lymphocytes in oesophageal squamous cell carcinoma. TCRdb ran MiXCR on the PCR reads and lists one entry per CDR3 protein. There are under 20,000 distinct CDR3 sequences in the sample; under 50% occur only once, and about 7% lies in the top ten. The material sequenced was blood. These receptors all stem from a male donor with esophageal squamous cell carcinoma. CDR3s include the opening cysteine and the closing phenylalanine or tryptophan. Each record gives: clone size, D gene, J gene, V gene, CDR3 protein, CDR3 DNA. The D gene is left open where the match is weak. Some rows mark clone size as missing; the rest say once, few, many or name a class of expanded clone.

clone size: NA
D gene: NA
J gene: TRBJ1-2
V gene: TRBV18
CDR3 protein: CASSPPVGDGNGYTF
CDR3 DNA: TGTGCCAGCTCACCCCCGGTGGGGGACGGGAATGGCTACACCTTC

clone size: NA
D gene: NA
J gene: TRBJ2-1
V gene: TRBV18
CDR3 protein: CASSPEGYNEQFF
CDR3 DNA: TGTGCCAGCTCACCGGAGGGCTACAATGAGCAGTTCTTC

clone size: many
D gene: TRBD2
J gene: TRBJ2-1
V gene: TRBV6-1
CDR3 protein: CASRTSGNSDEQFF
CDR3 DNA: TGTGCCAGCAGGACTAGCGGGAACTCAGATGAGCAGTTCTTC

clone size: many
D gene: NA
J gene: TRBJ2-7
V gene: TRBV6-1
CDR3 protein: CASRPGGSPYEQYF
CDR3 DNA: TGTGCCAGCAGACCGGGGGGCTCTCCCTACGAGCAGTACTTC

clone size: NA
D gene: TRBD1
J gene: TRBJ2-7
V gene: TRBV7-2
CDR3 protein: CASSLVARGPYNEQYF
CDR3 DNA: TGTGCCAGCAGCTTAGTCGCCAGGGGGCCCTACAATGAGCAGTACTTC

clone size: NA
D gene: NA
J gene: TRBJ2-1
V gene: TRBV7-8
CDR3 protein: CASSLERQRPRGNEQFF
CDR3 DNA: TGTGCCAGCAGCTTAGAACGGCAGCGGCCCCGGGGAAATGAGCAGTTCTTC

clone size: NA
D gene: TRBD2
J gene: TRBJ2-1
V gene: TRBV18
CDR3 protein: CASSPGGEWNEQFF
CDR3 DNA: TGTGCCAGCTCACCAGGGGGGGAATGGAATGAGCAGTTCTTC

clone size: many
D gene: NA
J gene: TRBJ2-2
V gene: TRBV5-6
CDR3 protein: CASSFYNTGELFF
CDR3 DNA: TGTGCCAGCAGCTTTTACAACACCGGGGAGCTGTTTTTT

clone size: many
D gene: TRBD1
J gene: TRBJ2-3
V gene: TRBV14
CDR3 protein: CASSRWTGVGTQYF
CDR3 DNA: TGTGCCAGCAGCCGGTGGACAGGGGTGGGTACGCAGTATTTT

clone size: NA
D gene: TRBD1
J gene: TRBJ1-5
V gene: TRBV6-4
CDR3 protein: CASSDGQGNQPQHF
CDR3 DNA: TGTGCCAGCAGTGACGGACAGGGCAATCAGCCCCAGCATTTT

clone size: few
D gene: NA
J gene: TRBJ1-2
V gene: TRBV27
CDR3 protein: CASRRGGSYGYTF
CDR3 DNA: TGTGCCAGCAGGAGAGGAGGGTCCTATGGCTACACCTTC

clone size: many
D gene: TRBD2
J gene: TRBJ2-2
V gene: TRBV11-3
CDR3 protein: CASSLGVSGLAGVINTGELFF
CDR3 DNA: TGTGCCAGCAGCTTAGGAGTTTCGGGACTAGCGGGGGTTATCAACACCGGGGAGCTGTTTTTT

clone size: medium-sized
D gene: NA
J gene: TRBJ2-2
V gene: TRBV7-2
CDR3 protein: CASSLGTLPTGELFF
CDR3 DNA: TGTGCCAGCAGCTTAGGGACCTTGCCCACCGGGGAGCTGTTTTTT

clone size: NA
D gene: NA
J gene: TRBJ1-6
V gene: TRBV10-2
CDR3 protein: CASRDTNSPLHF
CDR3 DNA: TGCGCCAGCCGGGACACAAATTCACCCCTCCACTTT

clone size: NA
D gene: NA
J gene: TRBJ2-3
V gene: TRBV10-1
CDR3 protein: CASSESRDTQYF
CDR3 DNA: TGCGCCAGCAGTGAGAGTAGGGATACGCAGTATTTT

clone size: NA
D gene: NA
J gene: TRBJ2-1
V gene: TRBV7-6
CDR3 protein: CASSLGKTVYNEQFF
CDR3 DNA: TGTGCCAGCAGCTTAGGGAAGACGGTGTACAATGAGCAGTTCTTC

clone size: once
D gene: TRBD2
J gene: TRBJ2-5
V gene: TRBV7-3
CDR3 protein: CAGSREGREVETQYF
CDR3 DNA: TGTGCCGGCAGCCGCGAGGGGCGGGAGGTGGAGACCCAGTACTTC

clone size: medium-sized
D gene: NA
J gene: TRBJ2-5
V gene: TRBV24-1
CDR3 protein: CATSGAGAAQETQYF
CDR3 DNA: TGTGCCACCAGTGGGGCGGGGGCCGCACAAGAGACCCAGTACTTC

clone size: NA
D gene: TRBD2
J gene: TRBJ2-5
V gene: TRBV7-9
CDR3 protein: CASSFRRGSQETQYF
CDR3 DNA: TGTGCCAGCAGCTTTCGGCGGGGGAGTCAAGAGACCCAGTACTTC

clone size: NA
D gene: NA
J gene: TRBJ2-5
V gene: TRBV19
CDR3 protein: CASSMDVEQYF
CDR3 DNA: TGTGCCAGTAGTATGGATGTAGAGCAGTACTTC

clone size: NA
D gene: NA
J gene: TRBJ2-5
V gene: TRBV6-1
CDR3 protein: CASSEALRLETQYF
CDR3 DNA: TGTGCCAGCAGTGAAGCGCTAAGGTTAGAGACCCAGTACTTC

clone size: NA
D gene: NA
J gene: TRBJ2-3
V gene: TRBV6-1
CDR3 protein: CASRTDRRTDTQYF
CDR3 DNA: TGTGCCAGCCGGACGGACAGACGCACAGATACGCAGTATTTT

clone size: NA
D gene: TRBD2
J gene: TRBJ2-1
V gene: TRBV18
CDR3 protein: CASSPRAGELNEQFF
CDR3 DNA: TGTGCCAGCTCACCGCGGGCGGGAGAGTTGAATGAGCAGTTCTTC

clone size: medium-sized
D gene: NA
J gene: TRBJ2-3
V gene: TRBV6-1
CDR3 protein: CASSSGATQYF
CDR3 DNA: TGTGCCAGCTCTTCGGGGGCAACGCAGTATTTT

clone size: many
D gene: NA
J gene: TRBJ2-7
V gene: TRBV28
CDR3 protein: CASSGGFYEQYF
CDR3 DNA: TGTGCCAGCAGTGGGGGATTCTACGAGCAGTACTTC

clone size: many
D gene: NA
J gene: TRBJ1-2
V gene: TRBV10-3
CDR3 protein: CAISDTGRGYGYTF
CDR3 DNA: TGTGCCATCAGCGACACGGGGCGGGGATATGGCTACACCTTC

clone size: medium-sized
D gene: NA
J gene: TRBJ2-2
V gene: TRBV7-7
CDR3 protein: CASSPQSSGELFF
CDR3 DNA: TGTGCTAGCAGCCCACAGTCATCCGGGGAGCTGTTTTTT

clone size: NA
D gene: TRBD2
J gene: TRBJ2-1
V gene: TRBV6-6
CDR3 protein: CASSKGLAVALNEQFF
CDR3 DNA: TGTGCCAGCAGTAAGGGACTAGCGGTCGCCCTTAATGAGCAGTTCTTC

clone size: NA
D gene: NA
J gene: TRBJ2-5
V gene: TRBV28
CDR3 protein: CASSSSLNFLETQYF
CDR3 DNA: TGTGCCAGCAGTTCCTCCCTTAATTTCTTGGAGACCCAGTACTTC

clone size: NA
D gene: TRBD2
J gene: TRBJ2-1
V gene: TRBV7-6
CDR3 protein: CASSLDPSGYNEQFF
CDR3 DNA: TGTGCCAGCAGCTTAGACCCTAGCGGATACAATGAGCAGTTCTTC

clone size: NA
D gene: NA
J gene: TRBJ2-7
V gene: TRBV7-6
CDR3 protein: CASSRDDYYEQYF
CDR3 DNA: TGTGCCAGCAGCCGGGACGACTACTACGAGCAGTACTTC

clone size: many
D gene: NA
J gene: TRBJ2-2
V gene: TRBV28
CDR3 protein: CASSFLGTVTGELFF
CDR3 DNA: TGTGCCAGCAGTTTTTTGGGGACGGTCACCGGGGAGCTGTTTTTT

clone size: many
D gene: TRBD2
J gene: TRBJ2-7
V gene: TRBV12-3/TRBV12-4
CDR3 protein: CASSSWGVGLDPYF
CDR3 DNA: TGTGCCAGCAGTTCCTGGGGGGTCGGACTAGATCCGTACTTC

clone size: NA
D gene: TRBD2
J gene: TRBJ2-5
V gene: TRBV6-6
CDR3 protein: CASTLAGPETQYF
CDR3 DNA: TGTGCCAGCACCTTAGCGGGGCCAGAGACCCAGTACTTC

clone size: NA
D gene: NA
J gene: TRBJ2-5
V gene: TRBV5-1
CDR3 protein: CASSFGGDGETQYF
CDR3 DNA: TGCGCCAGCAGCTTTGGCGGGGACGGAGAGACCCAGTACTTC

clone size: NA
D gene: NA
J gene: TRBJ2-3
V gene: TRBV10-1
CDR3 protein: CASSPTGDTQYF
CDR3 DNA: TGCGCCAGCAGTCCAACCGGAGATACGCAGTATTTT

clone size: NA
D gene: NA
J gene: TRBJ2-2
V gene: TRBV7-3
CDR3 protein: CASSLFSGTGELFF
CDR3 DNA: TGTGCCAGCAGCTTATTCTCGGGCACCGGGGAGCTGTTTTTT

clone size: many
D gene: NA
J gene: TRBJ2-3
V gene: TRBV4-1
CDR3 protein: CASSQAHDRPGTDTQYF
CDR3 DNA: TGCGCCAGCAGCCAAGCTCATGACCGACCTGGCACAGATACGCAGTATTTT

clone size: NA
D gene: TRBD1
J gene: TRBJ1-1
V gene: TRBV28
CDR3 protein: CASSYRGRGGAEAFF
CDR3 DNA: TGTGCCAGCAGTTACAGGGGCCGGGGGGGAGCTGAAGCTTTCTTT

clone size: NA
D gene: TRBD1
J gene: TRBJ2-5
V gene: TRBV6-8
CDR3 protein: CASRPPGQQETQYF
CDR3 DNA: TGTGCCAGCAGACCCCCGGGACAGCAAGAGACCCAGTACTTC

clone size: NA
D gene: TRBD1
J gene: TRBJ2-5
V gene: TRBV7-2
CDR3 protein: CASSLGAGTGQETQYF
CDR3 DNA: TGTGCCAGCAGCTTAGGGGCCGGGACAGGGCAAGAGACCCAGTACTTC